This record covers a single T cell receptor (beta chain). The antigen remains undetermined. Profiling relied on immunoSEQ multiplex PCR, and the TCRdb table lists in-frame clones only, not all of them. The table lists over 50,000 clones, about four fifths of them singletons. The V gene lost 4 bases and the J gene lost 8 bases, with 17 bases spanning the gap. This CDR3 spans 15 amino acids. Germline V CDR1 and CDR2: LGHDT, YNNKEL (reference sequence). These data are taken from a study of T cell responses to AZD1222 COVID-19 vaccine. General study results and limits: Following two doses of AZD1222, Spike-specific TCR breadth and depth rose.

The sequence derives from an adult in good health. The genes are TRBV3-1 (or the pseudogene TRBV3-2) and TRBJ1-4; D not resolved. The sequences come from peripheral blood, collected on day 0 of AZD1222 vaccination. Here the CDR3 DNA reads TGTGCCAGCAGCCGAGGACCGGTACCCGGCGAAAAACTGTTTTTT. Amino acid sequence: CASSRGPVPGEKLFF.